This entry is about one T cell receptor beta chain. The CDR3 consists of 13 residues. CDR1 and CDR2 (germline): MNHNS, SASEGT. Trimming left V 5 bases short and J 5 bases short, with 9 bases between. Libraries were prepared by immunoSEQ multiplex PCR; TCRdb keeps only in-frame clonotypes and omits some of them. The data hold around 730,000 clones, with 70% to 90% observed a single time. This sample was taken from a study of shared T cell receptors in the human thymus. Separately, the same data were catalogued under a study of human thymus T cells.

The chain combines TRBV6-1 with TRBJ2-2; the D gene is possibly TRBD1 (6 bases). The source material was thymocytes. This sequence originates from a girl under three years old with a congenital heart defect. As DNA, the CDR3 is TGTGCCAGCAGTCAGAGGGGGACCGGGGAGCTGTTTTTT. It yields the protein CASSQRGTGELFF.